Listed below are T cell receptor beta chains from one sample, sequenced in a study of T-cell memory formation after mild COVID-19. A single record per CDR3 protein comes from TCRdb applying MiXCR to the 5' RACE reads. The sample includes roughly 600,000 distinct CDR3 sequences, 18% of them seen just once. Sequences were obtained from PBMCs or a T cell subset sorted from them (not recorded which). Receptors were obtained from an adult woman who had mild COVID-19 (a few samples of this study predate the infection). Cell type and time point are not known. Each CDR3 is given with its conserved first and last residue. A D gene is named only where the DNA matches it firmly. For some rows the clone size is stated as once, few or many, or as a class when expanded; others skip it.

>NA|TRBV19|few|TRBJ2-1
TGTGCCAGTAGTATGTGGCTTGACAATGAGCAGTTCTTC
CASSMWLDNEQFF
>NA|TRBV12-3/TRBV12-4|few|TRBJ1-1
TGTGCCAGCAGTTCTCGTCTCCTTTGGACTGAAGCTTTCTTT
CASSSRLLWTEAFF
>NA|TRBV7-9|NA|TRBJ2-5
TGTGCCAGCAGCTTAGATCTTGGAACAGAGACCCAGTACTTC
CASSLDLGTETQYF
>NA|TRBV11-3|few|TRBJ2-3
TGTGCCAGCAGCCTCCGAGGCGATTGGGGCACAGATACGCAGTATTTT
CASSLRGDWGTDTQYF
>NA|TRBV25-1|few|TRBJ2-1
TGTGCCAGCAGTGAACGCGACGACGTGGGGTGGCCCTACAATGAGCAGTTCTTC
CASSERDDVGWPYNEQFF
>NA|TRBV7-2|NA|TRBJ2-1
TGTGACAGCAGCTTAGATTCTCGGTTCTACAATGAGCAGTTCTTC
CDSSLDSRFYNEQFF
>NA|TRBV6-5|NA|TRBJ1-1
TGTGCCAGCAGTTACTCGGGCGGGCGGGGGCTCGGCACTGAAGCTTTCTTT
CASSYSGGRGLGTEAFF
>NA|TRBV12-3/TRBV12-4|few|TRBJ2-1
TGTGCCAGCAGTCCGGGGCTAGCCGATGAGCAGTTCTTC
CASSPGLADEQFF
>NA|TRBV19|NA|TRBJ2-7
TGTGCCAGTAGTTCCGGCGGCAGGGGCTCCTACGAGCAGTACTTC
CASSSGGRGSYEQYF
>TRBD2|TRBV28|NA|TRBJ2-3
TGTGCCAGCAGGTGGAGCGGGACTAGCGGGAGAGGGGCTTTCTCAGATACGCAGTATTTT
CASRWSGTSGRGAFSDTQYF
>NA|TRBV7-9|NA|TRBJ2-1
TGTGCCAGCCCGGAACAAAGCTCCTACAATGAGCAGTTCTTC
CASPEQSSYNEQFF
>TRBD2|TRBV18|NA|TRBJ2-1
TGTGCCAGCTCACCAGTTTCTCGACTAGCGGGAGGGGGCAATGAGCAGTTCTTC
CASSPVSRLAGGGNEQFF
>TRBD1|TRBV5-1|NA|TRBJ2-7
TGCGCCAGCACCCATCGATCCGGGACAGTAACCTACGAGCAGTACTTC
CASTHRSGTVTYEQYF
>TRBD1|TRBV6-5|NA|TRBJ2-3
TGTGCCAGCAACCACGGACAGGCGACAGATACGCAGTATTTT
CASNHGQATDTQYF
>NA|TRBV6-5|once|TRBJ2-4
TGTGCCAGCAGTTACTCGGGCAGGGACATTCAGTACTTC
CASSYSGRDIQYF
>NA|TRBV6-1|few|TRBJ1-5
TGTGCCAGCACCACACTTCAGGGTAACAATCAGCCCCAGCATTTT
CASTTLQGNNQPQHF
>TRBD2|TRBV25-1|few|TRBJ2-7
TGTGCCAGCAGACAGACGACTAGCGGGAGCCGACCCGAGCAGTACTTC
CASRQTTSGSRPEQYF
>NA|TRBV27|few|TRBJ2-2
TGTGCCAGCAGTATCGGGACTGAGAACACCGGGGAGCTGTTTTTT
CASSIGTENTGELFF
>TRBD2|TRBV2|NA|TRBJ2-7
TGTGCCAGCAGTCCAACCGGGACTAGCGTCTCCGAGCAGTACTTC
CASSPTGTSVSEQYF
>NA|TRBV29-1|NA|TRBJ2-3
TGCAGCGGGGAATGGCATACGCAGTATTTT
CSGEWHTQYF
>TRBD1|TRBV6-6|few|TRBJ2-7
TGTGCCAGCAGTCCGTTGGGACAGGGTTCGTACGAGCAGTACTTC
CASSPLGQGSYEQYF
>TRBD1|TRBV10-3|NA|TRBJ1-5
TGTGCCATCAGAGACAGGGGGGATCAGCCCCAGCATTTT
CAIRDRGDQPQHF
>NA|TRBV29-1|NA|TRBJ2-1
TGCAGCGTTGATCTGGGGAATGAGCAGTTCTTC
CSVDLGNEQFF
>TRBD2|TRBV19|NA|TRBJ2-7
TGTGCCAGTAGTATTTTCGGGGGGGACTACGAGCAGTACTTC
CASSIFGGDYEQYF
>NA|TRBV20-1|NA|TRBJ2-7
TGCAGTGCTGGGGTGGGGGTAGGACTCTACGAGCAGTACTTC
CSAGVGVGLYEQYF
>TRBD2|TRBV6-5|few|TRBJ2-3
TGTGCCAGCACCACCGGACTAGCGGGAGGGACAGATACGCAGTATTTT
CASTTGLAGGTDTQYF
>NA|TRBV12-3/TRBV12-4|NA|TRBJ2-2
TGTGCCAGCAGTTTTTTTGAGGGCTTGGGCTCTAACGGCGGGGAGCTGTTTTTT
CASSFFEGLGSNGGELFF
>NA|TRBV11-3|NA|TRBJ2-2
TGTGCCAGCAGCTCAGGCTATAGGTTGGCGGGCAACACCGGGGAGCTGTTTTTT
CASSSGYRLAGNTGELFF
>NA|TRBV9|NA|TRBJ1-1
TGTGCCAGCAGCGTAGGACCTCGTGGGCTGGATGAAGCTTTCTTT
CASSVGPRGLDEAFF
>NA|TRBV10-3|NA|TRBJ2-7
TGTGCCATCAGTGAGAATTTCGTGGAGCAGTACTTC
CAISENFVEQYF
>NA|TRBV11-2|NA|TRBJ2-7
TGTGCCAGCAGCTTAAAGGGGGAGAAATACGAGCAGTACTTC
CASSLKGEKYEQYF
>NA|TRBV20-1|NA|TRBJ2-2
TGCAGTGCTTGGGCCAGAGACGGGGAGCTGTTTTTT
CSAWARDGELFF
>NA|TRBV5-1|many|TRBJ1-1
TGCGCCAGCAGCTTATTGGGCAGGAACACTGAAGCTTTCTTT
CASSLLGRNTEAFF
>NA|TRBV5-5|NA|TRBJ2-3
TGTGCCAGCAGCGGGGGACGGAGCACAGATACGCAGTATTTT
CASSGGRSTDTQYF
>NA|TRBV12-3/TRBV12-4|NA|TRBJ1-5
TGTGCCAGCAGCTACCTGGGACCCAGAATGGGCAATCAGCCCCAGCATTTT
CASSYLGPRMGNQPQHF
>NA|TRBV20-1|NA|TRBJ2-1
TGCAGTGCACCCCCAACGGGTAGCACCTACAATGAGCAGTTCTTC
CSAPPTGSTYNEQFF
>NA|TRBV12-5|NA|TRBJ1-5
TGTGCTAGTGGTTTGGCGGAGGATCAGCCCCAGCATTTT
CASGLAEDQPQHF
>NA|TRBV29-1|few|TRBJ2-2
TGCAGCGTACTCGGACAGCACACCGGGGAGCTGTTTTTT
CSVLGQHTGELFF
>TRBD1|TRBV4-2|few|TRBJ2-1
TGTGCCAGCAGCCGAAATTATGTCCCGGGACAGGAGGACAATGAGCAGTTCTTC
CASSRNYVPGQEDNEQFF
>TRBD1|TRBV4-1|NA|TRBJ2-7
TGCGCCAGCAGCCCTGGGGGACAGAATGTCTACGAGCAGTACTTC
CASSPGGQNVYEQYF
>TRBD1|TRBV5-6|many|TRBJ2-5
TGTGCCAGCAGCTTATGGACAGGGTTTCAAGAGACCCAGTACTTC
CASSLWTGFQETQYF
>NA|TRBV4-2|NA|TRBJ2-1
TGTGCCAGCAGCCAGGGGCCTGTTGAGTCCAATGAGCAGTTCTTC
CASSQGPVESNEQFF
>TRBD2|TRBV27|NA|TRBJ2-1
TGTGCCAGCAGTTTAGGGACTAGCGGGGGGGATTATAATGAGCAGTTCTTC
CASSLGTSGGDYNEQFF
>TRBD2|TRBV5-4|NA|TRBJ2-3
TGTGCCAGCAGCTTGGTAGCGGGAAGTATTACAGATACGCAGTATTTT
CASSLVAGSITDTQYF
>NA|TRBV6-6|many|TRBJ2-3
TGTGCCAGCACCCCCGGGGGGCTATCTAGCACAGATACGCAGTATTTT
CASTPGGLSSTDTQYF
>NA|TRBV27|NA|TRBJ2-7
TGTGCCAGCAGTTGGGGACACCGCTACGAGCAGTACTTC
CASSWGHRYEQYF
>TRBD1|TRBV7-9|NA|TRBJ1-2
TGTGCCAGCAGCCCCGACCAGGGGGCACACACCTTC
CASSPDQGAHTF
>NA|TRBV12-3/TRBV12-4|few|TRBJ2-7
TGTGCCAGCAGCCCAATATCAGGAGTATCCTACGAGCAGTACTTC
CASSPISGVSYEQYF
>TRBD2|TRBV6-5|few|TRBJ2-1
TGTGCCAGCAGAATTAGCGGGATAAGGGAGCAGTTCTTC
CASRISGIREQFF
>TRBD2|TRBV24-1|many|TRBJ2-3
TGTGCCACCAGTGAGCAAACTAGCGGGAGGACCACAGATACGCAGTATTTT
CATSEQTSGRTTDTQYF
>TRBD1|TRBV5-1|once|TRBJ2-7
TGCGCCAGCAGCTCGGGCGCGGGATGGACAGGGCACGACGAGCAGTACTTC
CASSSGAGWTGHDEQYF
>TRBD2|TRBV7-8|NA|TRBJ2-5
TGTGCCAGCAGCTTAAGGCCTAGCGGGTACCAAGAGACCCAGTACTTC
CASSLRPSGYQETQYF
>TRBD1|TRBV25-1|once|TRBJ1-1
TGTGCCAGCCTTGCATCCTGGGAATTCAGGGGGCGCCTATGGGATGAAGCTTTCTTT
CASLASWEFRGRLWDEAFF
>NA|TRBV5-1|few|TRBJ1-1
TGCGCCAGCAGCTCACACAGCAACACTGAAGCTTTCTTT
CASSSHSNTEAFF
>NA|TRBV7-2|once|TRBJ2-5
TGTGCCAGCAGCTTAGCAATCCGGCGGGGCCCCTCGTACCAAGAGACCCAGTACTTC
CASSLAIRRGPSYQETQYF
>NA|TRBV29-1|NA|TRBJ1-1
TGCAGCGTTCCCGGGTTAGACACTGAAGCTTTCTTT
CSVPGLDTEAFF
>NA|TRBV18|NA|TRBJ2-4
TGTGCCAGCTCACCACCCAGGGACCCCCTAGCCAAAAACATTCAGTACTTC
CASSPPRDPLAKNIQYF
>NA|TRBV12-3/TRBV12-4|few|TRBJ2-7
TGTGCCAGCAGTTTTAGAGGTGGGGTTTTAACGCCCTCCTACGAGCAGTACTTC
CASSFRGGVLTPSYEQYF
>NA|TRBV25-1|NA|TRBJ2-5
TGTGCCAGCAGTGAAATGGGCAGGGAGACCCAGTACTTC
CASSEMGRETQYF
>NA|TRBV4-1|few|TRBJ2-7
TGCGCCAGCAGCCAAGAATACTGGCAGGGTACGACCTACGAGCAGTACTTC
CASSQEYWQGTTYEQYF